This T cell receptor beta chain was identified during a study of blood T cell repertoires in COVID-19. Method: immunoSEQ multiplex PCR; TCRdb's copy keeps in-frame clones and lacks some. The sample has roughly 230,000 clones, around 84% seen once. To note about this clone: The same CDR3 is also encoded by other DNA sequences in this sample.

The CDR3 loop spans 13 amino acids. J was trimmed by 1 base and V by 5 bases; bases with no gene match: 2. Germline V gene data show CDR1 as SNHLY and CDR2 as FYNNEI. The sequenced material came from peripheral blood. The V gene is TRBV2, the J gene TRBJ2-7; 7 nucleotides align to TRBD1. This TCR came from a man aged 35-49 years with acute or convalescent COVID-19. As DNA, the CDR3 is TGTGCCAGCAGTCGCAGGGGGTCCTACGAGCAGTACTTC. Encoded protein: CASSRRGSYEQYF.